The text below deals with one T cell receptor (beta chain). Antigen unknown. There are 12 residues in the CDR3. CDR1 and CDR2 from the germline V gene are SGHKS and YYEKEE (reference sequence). Trimming left V 6 bases short and J 8 bases short, with 14 bases between. This record belongs to a study of graft-versus-host responses after intestinal transplantation. In the study overall: Among the recipients, transplants were multivisceral, liver-intestinal, or isolated intestinal. Every one of the recipients received anti-thymocyte globulin induction and afterwards took tacrolimus and steroids for around 3 years.

Notes on the study in general: Recipient marrow contained GvH clones, some of which appeared first in ileum or blood. In patients with graft-donor T cell macrochimerism, allograft graft-versus-host to host-versus-graft clonal ratios were high.

Sequenced by immunoSEQ multiplex PCR; TCRdb stores in-frame clones only, minus some. Found here are tens of thousands of clones, roughly 95% of them singletons; the top ten hold about 0.2%. This chain joins TRBV5-5 and TRBJ1-2; D gene unclear. This clonotype was sampled from a human donor who was the organ donor for an intestinal transplant. The specimen was unstimulated CD4+ T cells sorted from spleen or lymph node cells, collected before transplant. CDR3 residues: CASNTPSEGYTF. Written as DNA, the CDR3 is TGTGCCAGCAACACTCCGAGCGAGGGCTACACCTTC. Based on the CDR3 plus reference TRBV5-5 and TRBJ1-2, the full variable domain is DAGVTQSPTHLIKTRGQQVTLRCSPISGHKSVSWYQQVLGQGPQFIFQYYEKEERGRGNFPDRFSARQFPNYSSELNVNALLLGDSALYLCASNTPSEGYTFGSGTRLTVV.